This T cell receptor beta chain was sequenced for a study of T-cell memory formation after mild COVID-19. Losses at the gene ends were 5 bases for V and 4 bases for J; bases not matched to a gene: 11. The CDR3 sequence is 17 residues long. Germline assignment: CDR1 SEHNR and CDR2 FQNEAQ (reference sequence). This clonotype was detected only a few times. TCRdb reprocessed the 5' RACE reads via MiXCR and lists one record per CDR3 protein. The data hold about 260,000 distinct CDR3 sequences, with 15% to 20% observed a single time. The TCR sequence derives from a man aged 18 to 29 who had mild COVID-19 (a few samples of this study predate the infection). Cell type and time point are not known. Sequenced material: PBMCs or a T cell subset sorted from them (not recorded which). The rearrangement uses TRBV7-9 and TRBJ2-6; 7 bases are shared with TRBD1. CDR3 in amino acids: CASSQEVGGDGANVLTF. As DNA, the CDR3 is TGTGCCAGCAGCCAAGAAGTAGGGGGCGACGGGGCCAACGTCCTGACTTTC.